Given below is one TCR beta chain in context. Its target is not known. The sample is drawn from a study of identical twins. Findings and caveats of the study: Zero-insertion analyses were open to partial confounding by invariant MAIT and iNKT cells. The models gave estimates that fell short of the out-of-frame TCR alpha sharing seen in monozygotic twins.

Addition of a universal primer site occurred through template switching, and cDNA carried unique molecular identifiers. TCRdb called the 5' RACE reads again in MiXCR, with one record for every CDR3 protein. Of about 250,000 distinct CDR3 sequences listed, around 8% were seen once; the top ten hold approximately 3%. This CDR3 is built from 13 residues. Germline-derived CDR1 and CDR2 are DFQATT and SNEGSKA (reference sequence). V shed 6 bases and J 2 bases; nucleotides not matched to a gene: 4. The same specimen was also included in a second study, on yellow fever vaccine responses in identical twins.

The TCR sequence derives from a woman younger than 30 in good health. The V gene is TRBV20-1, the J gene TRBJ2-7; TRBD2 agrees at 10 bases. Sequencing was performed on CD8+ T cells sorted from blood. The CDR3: CSAGLADPYEQYF. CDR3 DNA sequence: TGCAGTGCCGGACTAGCGGATCCCTACGAGCAGTACTTC.